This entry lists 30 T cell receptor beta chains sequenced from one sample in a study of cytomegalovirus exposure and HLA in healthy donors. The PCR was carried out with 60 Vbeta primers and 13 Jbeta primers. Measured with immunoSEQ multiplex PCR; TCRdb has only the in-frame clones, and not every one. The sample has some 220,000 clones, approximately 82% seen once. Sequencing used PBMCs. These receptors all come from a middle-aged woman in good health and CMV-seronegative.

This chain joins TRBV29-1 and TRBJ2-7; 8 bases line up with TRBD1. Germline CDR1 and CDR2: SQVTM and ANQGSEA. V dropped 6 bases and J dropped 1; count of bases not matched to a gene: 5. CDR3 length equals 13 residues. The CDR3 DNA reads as TGCAGCGTGGACAGGGAGGCGTCCTACGAGCAGTACTTC. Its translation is CSVDREASYEQYF.

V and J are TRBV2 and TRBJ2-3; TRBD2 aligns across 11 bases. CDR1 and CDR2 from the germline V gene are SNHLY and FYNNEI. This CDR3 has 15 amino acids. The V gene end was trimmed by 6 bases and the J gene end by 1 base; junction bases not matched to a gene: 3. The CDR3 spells CASRASGGRTDTQYF. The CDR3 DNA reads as TGTGCCAGCAGGGCTAGCGGGGGGCGCACAGATACGCAGTATTTT.

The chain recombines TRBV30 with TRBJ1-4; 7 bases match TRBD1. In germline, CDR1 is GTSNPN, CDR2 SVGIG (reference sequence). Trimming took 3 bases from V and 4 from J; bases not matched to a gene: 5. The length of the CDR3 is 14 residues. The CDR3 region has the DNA TGTGCCTGGAGATGGGCAGGGGGTAATGAAAAACTGTTTTTT. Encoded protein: CAWRWAGGNEKLFF.

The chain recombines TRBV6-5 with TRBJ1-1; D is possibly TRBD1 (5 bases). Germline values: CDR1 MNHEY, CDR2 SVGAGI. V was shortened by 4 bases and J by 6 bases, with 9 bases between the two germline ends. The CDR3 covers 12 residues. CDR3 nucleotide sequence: TGTGCCAGCAGTTGGGGGGGGGCTGAAGCTTTCTTT. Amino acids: CASSWGGAEAFF.

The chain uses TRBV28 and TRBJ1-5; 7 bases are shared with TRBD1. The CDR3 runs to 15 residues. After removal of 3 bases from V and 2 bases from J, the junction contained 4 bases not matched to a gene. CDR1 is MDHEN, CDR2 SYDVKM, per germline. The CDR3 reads CASSFPQGGNQPQHF. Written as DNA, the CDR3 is TGTGCCAGCAGTTTTCCGCAGGGGGGCAATCAGCCCCAGCATTTT.

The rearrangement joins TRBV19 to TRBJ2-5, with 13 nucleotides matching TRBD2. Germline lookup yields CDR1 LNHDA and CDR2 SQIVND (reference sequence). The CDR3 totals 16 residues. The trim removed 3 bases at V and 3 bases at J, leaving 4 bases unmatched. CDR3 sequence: CASSMRTSGGKETQYF. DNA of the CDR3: TGTGCCAGTAGTATGAGGACTAGCGGGGGAAAAGAGACCCAGTACTTC. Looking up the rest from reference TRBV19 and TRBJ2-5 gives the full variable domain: DGGITQSPKYLFRKEGQNVTLSCEQNLNHDAMYWYRQDPGQGLRLIYYSQIVNDFQKGDIAEGYSVSREKKESFPLTVTSAQKNPTAFYLCASSMRTSGGKETQYFGPGTRLLVL.

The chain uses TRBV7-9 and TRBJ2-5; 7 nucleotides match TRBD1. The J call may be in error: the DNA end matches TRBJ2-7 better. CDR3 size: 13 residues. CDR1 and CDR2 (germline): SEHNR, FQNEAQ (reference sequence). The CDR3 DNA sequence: TGTGCCAGCGGGGACAGTCTCCTCCCCGAGCAGTACTTC. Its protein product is CASGDSLLPEQYF.

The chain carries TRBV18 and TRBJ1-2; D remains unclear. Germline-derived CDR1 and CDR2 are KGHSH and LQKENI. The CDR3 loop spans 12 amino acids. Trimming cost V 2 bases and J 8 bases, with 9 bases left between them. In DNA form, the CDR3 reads TGTGCCAGCTCACCAAATACTGCGGGCTACACCTTC. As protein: CASSPNTAGYTF.

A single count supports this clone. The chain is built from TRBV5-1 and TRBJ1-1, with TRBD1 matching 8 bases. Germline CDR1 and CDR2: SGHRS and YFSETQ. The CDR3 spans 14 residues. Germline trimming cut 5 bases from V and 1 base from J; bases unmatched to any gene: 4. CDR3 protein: CASRPQGGNTEAFF. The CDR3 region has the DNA TGCGCCAGCAGACCACAGGGGGGGAACACTGAAGCTTTCTTT.

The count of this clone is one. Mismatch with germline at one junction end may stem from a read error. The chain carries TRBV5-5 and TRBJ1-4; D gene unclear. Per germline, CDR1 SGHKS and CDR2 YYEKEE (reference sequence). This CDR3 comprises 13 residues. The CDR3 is CVSSLDGREKLFF. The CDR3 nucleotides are TGTGTCAGCAGCTTGGACGGGAGGGAAAAACTGTTTTTT. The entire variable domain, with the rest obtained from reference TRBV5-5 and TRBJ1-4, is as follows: DAGVTQSPTHLIKTRGQQVTLRCSPISGHKSVSWYQQVLGQGPQFIFQYYEKEERGRGNFPDRFSARQFPNYSSELNVNALLLGDSALYLCVSSLDGREKLFFGSGTQLSVL.

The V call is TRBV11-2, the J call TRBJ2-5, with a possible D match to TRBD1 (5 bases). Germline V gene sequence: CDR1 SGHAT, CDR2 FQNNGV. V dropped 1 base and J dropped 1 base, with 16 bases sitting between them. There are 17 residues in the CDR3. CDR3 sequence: CASSLGSFRGAQETQYF. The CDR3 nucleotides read TGTGCCAGCAGCTTAGGGAGTTTTAGGGGTGCCCAAGAGACCCAGTACTTC.

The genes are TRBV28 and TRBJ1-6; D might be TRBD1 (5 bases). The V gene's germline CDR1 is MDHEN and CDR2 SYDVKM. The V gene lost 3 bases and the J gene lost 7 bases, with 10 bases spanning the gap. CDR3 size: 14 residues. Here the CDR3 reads CASSFQGNNSPLHF. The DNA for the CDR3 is TGTGCCAGCAGTTTCCAGGGTAACAATTCACCCCTCCACTTT.

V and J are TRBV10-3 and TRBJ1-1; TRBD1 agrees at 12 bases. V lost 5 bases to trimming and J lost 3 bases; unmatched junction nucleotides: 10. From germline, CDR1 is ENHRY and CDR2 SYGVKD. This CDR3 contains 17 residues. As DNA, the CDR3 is TGTGCCATCAGTTCCGGGACAGGGGGCTTCATGGACACTGAAGCTTTCTTT. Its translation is CAISSGTGGFMDTEAFF.

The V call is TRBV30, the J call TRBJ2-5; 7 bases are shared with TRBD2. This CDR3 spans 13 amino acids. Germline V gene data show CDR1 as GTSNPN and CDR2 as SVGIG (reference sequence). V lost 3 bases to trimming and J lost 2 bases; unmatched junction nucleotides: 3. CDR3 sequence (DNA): TGTGCCTGGAGCCAGGGAGGGCAAGAGACCCAGTACTTC. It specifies CAWSQGGQETQYF.

The CDR3 DNA reads as TGTGCCAGCAGCGTATCTGGAGGGGATGAAAAACTGTTTTTT. As protein: CASSVSGGDEKLFF. The gene calls are TRBV9 and TRBJ1-4, with a weak D call TRBD1 (5 bases). Trimming left V 1 base short and J 6 bases short, with 10 bases between. Germline CDR1 reads SGDLS; CDR2 reads YYNGEE. The CDR3 extends over 14 amino acids.

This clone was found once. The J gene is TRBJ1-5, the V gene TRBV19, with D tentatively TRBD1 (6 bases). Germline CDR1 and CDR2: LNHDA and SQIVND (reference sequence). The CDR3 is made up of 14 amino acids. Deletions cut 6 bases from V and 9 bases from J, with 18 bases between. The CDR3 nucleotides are TGTGCCAGTAGCCACGCAGGGGATGTAAGGCCCCAGCATTTT. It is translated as CASSHAGDVRPQHF.

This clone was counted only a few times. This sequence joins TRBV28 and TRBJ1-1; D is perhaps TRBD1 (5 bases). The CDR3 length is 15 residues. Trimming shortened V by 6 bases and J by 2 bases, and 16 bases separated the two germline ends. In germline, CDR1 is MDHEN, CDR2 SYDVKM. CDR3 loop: CASSIPQGVNTEAFF. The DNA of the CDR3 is TGTGCCAGCAGCATACCCCAGGGTGTCAACACTGAAGCTTTCTTT. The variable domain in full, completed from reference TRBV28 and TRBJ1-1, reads DVKVTQSSRYLVKRTGEKVFLECVQDMDHENMFWYRQDPGLGLRLIYFSYDVKMKEKGDIPEGYSVSREKKERFSLILESASTNQTSMYLCASSIPQGVNTEAFFGQGTRLTVV.

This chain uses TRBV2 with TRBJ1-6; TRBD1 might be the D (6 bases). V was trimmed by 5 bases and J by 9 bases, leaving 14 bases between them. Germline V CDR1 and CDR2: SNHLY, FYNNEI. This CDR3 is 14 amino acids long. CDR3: CASSLGQHSSPLHF. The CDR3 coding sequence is TGTGCCAGCAGTCTCGGACAGCATAGTTCACCCCTCCACTTT.

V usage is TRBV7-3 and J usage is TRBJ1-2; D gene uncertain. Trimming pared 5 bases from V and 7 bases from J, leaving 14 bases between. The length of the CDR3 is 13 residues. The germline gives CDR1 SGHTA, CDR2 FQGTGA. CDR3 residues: CASSQRDGGGYTF. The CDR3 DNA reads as TGTGCCAGCAGCCAGCGCGACGGAGGTGGCTACACCTTC. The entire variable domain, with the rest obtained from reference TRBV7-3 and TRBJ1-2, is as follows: GAGVSQTPSNKVTEKGKYVELRCDPISGHTALYWYRQSLGQGPEFLIYFQGTGAADDSGLPNDRFFAVRPEGSVSTLKIQRTERGDSAVYLCASSQRDGGGYTFGSGTRLTVV.

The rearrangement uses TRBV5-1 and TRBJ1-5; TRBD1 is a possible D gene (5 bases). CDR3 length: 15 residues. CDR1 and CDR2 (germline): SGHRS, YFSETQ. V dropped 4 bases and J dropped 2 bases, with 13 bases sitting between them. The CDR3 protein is CASSLGGIGNQPQHF. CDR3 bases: TGCGCCAGCAGCCTCGGGGGAATAGGCAATCAGCCCCAGCATTTT.

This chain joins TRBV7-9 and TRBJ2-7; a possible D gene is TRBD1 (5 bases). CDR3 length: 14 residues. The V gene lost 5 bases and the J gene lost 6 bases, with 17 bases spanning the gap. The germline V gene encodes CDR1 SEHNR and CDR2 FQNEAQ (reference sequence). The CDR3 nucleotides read TGTGCCAGCAGCCCAACCCCTGACAGTTCCGAGCAGTACTTC. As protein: CASSPTPDSSEQYF.

This CDR3 reads CASGAGAGGYNEQFF. For the CDR3, the DNA is TGCGCCAGCGGCGCCGGAGCGGGGGGCTACAATGAGCAGTTCTTC. This rearrangement joins TRBV4-3 to TRBJ2-1, with 9 bases matching TRBD2. Unmatched junction bases numbered 8, after V lost 8 bases and J lost 3 bases. Germline V CDR1 and CDR2: LGHNA, YSLEER. CDR3 size: 15 residues.

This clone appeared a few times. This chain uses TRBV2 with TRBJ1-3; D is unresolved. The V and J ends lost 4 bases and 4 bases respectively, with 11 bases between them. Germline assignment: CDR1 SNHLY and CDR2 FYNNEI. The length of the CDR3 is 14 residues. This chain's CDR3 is CASSASGSGNTIYF. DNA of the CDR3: TGTGCCAGCAGTGCATCGGGGTCAGGAAACACCATATATTTT.

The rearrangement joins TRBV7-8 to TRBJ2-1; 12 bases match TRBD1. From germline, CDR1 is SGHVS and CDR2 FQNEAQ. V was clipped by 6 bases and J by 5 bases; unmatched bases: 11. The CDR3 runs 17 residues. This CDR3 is CASRPTPGQGAHNEQFF. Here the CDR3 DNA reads TGTGCCAGCAGGCCGACGCCGGGACAGGGGGCGCACAATGAGCAGTTCTTC.

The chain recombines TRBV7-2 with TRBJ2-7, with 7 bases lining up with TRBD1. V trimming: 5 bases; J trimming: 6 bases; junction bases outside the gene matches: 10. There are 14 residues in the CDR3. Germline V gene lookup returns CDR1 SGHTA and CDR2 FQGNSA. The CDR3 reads CASSRRDSFFEQYF. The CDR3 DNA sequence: TGTGCCAGCAGCCGCCGGGACAGTTTTTTCGAGCAGTACTTC.

CDR3: CASSLYEAADTIYF. Here the CDR3 DNA reads TGTGCCAGCAGTTTATACGAGGCAGCGGACACCATATATTTT. J is TRBJ1-3 and V is TRBV28; D unclear. CDR3 length equals 14 residues. In germline, CDR1 is MDHEN, CDR2 SYDVKM. V lost 1 base and J 8 bases, leaving 12 bases between the germline ends.

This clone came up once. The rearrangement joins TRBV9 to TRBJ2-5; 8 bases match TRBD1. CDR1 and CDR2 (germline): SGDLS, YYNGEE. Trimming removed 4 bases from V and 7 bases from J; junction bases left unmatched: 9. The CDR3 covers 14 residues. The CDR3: CASSYPTGDGTQYF. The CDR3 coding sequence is TGTGCCAGCAGCTACCCGACAGGGGACGGGACCCAGTACTTC.

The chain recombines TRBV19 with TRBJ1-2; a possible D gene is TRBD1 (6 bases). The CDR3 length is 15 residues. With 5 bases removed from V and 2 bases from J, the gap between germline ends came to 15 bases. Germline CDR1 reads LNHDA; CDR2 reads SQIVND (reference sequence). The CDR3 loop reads CASSSRITGNYGYTF. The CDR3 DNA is TGTGCCAGTAGTTCCCGGATCACAGGGAACTATGGCTACACCTTC.

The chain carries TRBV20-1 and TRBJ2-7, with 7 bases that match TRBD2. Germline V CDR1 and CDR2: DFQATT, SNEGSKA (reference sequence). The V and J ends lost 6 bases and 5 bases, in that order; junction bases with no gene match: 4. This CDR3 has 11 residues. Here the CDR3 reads CSAEGRDEQYF. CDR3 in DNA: TGCAGTGCGGAGGGGAGGGACGAGCAGTACTTC.

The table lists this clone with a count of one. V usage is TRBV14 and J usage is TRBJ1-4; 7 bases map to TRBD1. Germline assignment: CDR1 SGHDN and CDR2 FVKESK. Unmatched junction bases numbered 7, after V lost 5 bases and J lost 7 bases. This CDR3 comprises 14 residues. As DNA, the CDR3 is TGTGCCAGCAGCTCCTACAGGGGCCGTGAAAAACTGTTTTTT. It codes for CASSSYRGREKLFF.